These 14 T cell receptor beta chains were all obtained from the same sample, sequenced in a study of post-analysis software for immune sequencing data. These TCRs are of unknown antigen specificity. Prepared TCR beta cDNA libraries contained unique molecular identifiers. TCRdb re-called the PCR reads through MiXCR, storing one row per CDR3 protein. The repertoire has hundreds of thousands of distinct CDR3 sequences, 55% to 60% of them found once; the top ten carry approximately 10%. Study findings and constraints: The five TRBV segments detected at higher frequency in patients than in controls included TRBV5-6, TRBV5-1 and TRBV20-1.

Material: blood. The receptors originated from a girl aged 2 to 9 with multiple sclerosis.

This clonotype was detected a few times. As DNA, the CDR3 is TGTGCCAGCAGTTTCTCCGGAGACTATGGCTACACCTTC. Its translation is CASSFSGDYGYTF. The chain has TRBV12-3 or TRBV12-4 and TRBJ1-2; D unresolved. Trimming removed 3 bases from V and 3 bases from J, with 8 bases in between. CDR3 length equals 13 residues.

CDR3 amino acids: CASSTTGLPRSGANVLTF. In DNA, the CDR3 is TGTGCCAGCAGTACCACGGGGTTACCGCGGTCTGGGGCCAACGTCCTGACTTTC. The chain carries TRBV6-1 and TRBJ2-6; TRBD2 is a possible D gene (5 bases). The CDR3 spans 18 residues. Germline lookup yields CDR1 MNHNS and CDR2 SASEGT. The V end was cut by 5 bases, the J end by 1 base, with 18 bases between.

J is TRBJ2-1 and V is TRBV5-1; D gene ambiguous. V gave up 6 bases and J gave up 0 bases, with 10 bases separating them. The CDR3 spans 14 residues. The germline gives CDR1 SGHRS, CDR2 YFSETQ. The CDR3 DNA is TGCGCCAGCAAAGGGTACCTCTCCTACAATGAGCAGTTCTTC. Its protein is CASKGYLSYNEQFF. The whole variable domain, remainder taken from reference TRBV5-1 and TRBJ2-1, is KAGVTQTPRYLIKTRGQQVTLSCSPISGHRSVSWYQQTPGQGLQFLFEYFSETQRNKGNFPGRFSGRQFSNSRSEMNVSTLELGDSALYLCASKGYLSYNEQFFGPGTRLTVL.

The V call is TRBV7-2, the J call TRBJ2-5; D is possibly TRBD1 (5 bases). The ends were cut back, 6 bases at V and 3 bases at J, with 17 bases in the middle. Germline V gene lookup returns CDR1 SGHTA and CDR2 FQGNSA. The CDR3 is made up of 15 amino acids. This CDR3 is CASRVRSTREETQYF. The CDR3 DNA reads TGTGCCAGCAGGGTTCGCAGTACCAGGGAAGAGACCCAGTACTTC.

V usage is TRBV3-1 and J usage is TRBJ2-1, with 7 bases lining up with TRBD1. J lost 4 bases, V lost 4 bases, and 7 bases had no gene match. The CDR3 runs 15 residues. The germline gives CDR1 LGHDT, CDR2 YNNKEL (reference sequence). The CDR3 DNA sequence: TGTGCCAGCAGCCGTTATGGGACAGCGTACAATGAGCAGTTCTTC. This sequence encodes CASSRYGTAYNEQFF.

The chain recombines TRBV25-1 with TRBJ2-1; no definite D call. There are 11 residues in the CDR3. V lost 3 bases to trimming and J lost 7 bases, with 4 bases between them. The germline V gene has CDR1 MGHDK and CDR2 SYGVNS. The CDR3 here is CASSDRNEQFF. The CDR3 region has the DNA TGTGCCAGCAGTGACCGAAATGAGCAGTTCTTC.

V gene TRBV5-1 combines with J gene TRBJ1-1; D gene uncertain. The CDR3 covers 13 residues. Looked up from germline, CDR1 is SGHRS and CDR2 is YFSETQ. V gave up 1 base and J gave up 10 bases, with 14 bases separating them. CDR3 residues: CASSLITGEGAFF. The CDR3, as DNA: TGCGCCAGCAGCTTGATTACGGGTGAGGGAGCTTTCTTT.

The CDR3 sequence is CSALPPAGAEAFF. DNA for the CDR3: TGCAGTGCTTTACCCCCTGCGGGCGCTGAAGCTTTCTTT. The rearrangement links TRBV20-1 to TRBJ1-1, with unresolved D. Trimming left V 5 bases short and J 6 bases short, with 16 bases between. This CDR3 comprises 13 residues. Germline V CDR1 and CDR2: DFQATT, SNEGSKA (reference sequence).

The V and J genes are TRBV12-3 or TRBV12-4 and TRBJ2-1; tentative D call: TRBD2 (5 bases). The ends were cut back, 8 bases at V and 2 bases at J, with 13 bases in the middle. The CDR3 totals 14 residues. CDR3 protein: CASCLGGAYNEQFF. The CDR3 nucleotides are TGTGCCAGCTGTCTCGGAGGTGCCTACAATGAGCAGTTCTTC.

Comments on this clonotype: An end of the junction does not agree with germline; a read error may underlie this. The chain uses TRBV20-1 and TRBJ1-2, with 8 bases matching TRBD1. The CDR3 sequence is 15 residues long. CDR1 is DFQATT and CDR2 is SNEGSKA in the germline V gene (reference sequence). The DNA of the CDR3 is TGCAGTGCCCAAAAGACAGGGGTGGGGTACTACGGCTACACCTTC. Protein: CSAQKTGVGYYGYTF.

V and J are TRBV20-1 and TRBJ1-1; possibly TRBD1 for D (6 bases). With 5 bases removed from V and 8 bases from J, the gap between germline ends came to 12 bases. The germline V gene encodes CDR1 DFQATT and CDR2 SNEGSKA (reference sequence). CDR3 length equals 11 residues. The CDR3 region is CSAPSGTEAFF. CDR3 DNA: TGCAGTGCTCCATCCGGGACAGAAGCTTTCTTT.

This clonotype occurred a few times. V usage is TRBV7-9 and J usage is TRBJ2-7; no definite D call. The V end lost 1 base, the J end lost 2 bases, and 12 bases lay between the germline ends. Germline-derived CDR1 and CDR2 are SEHNR and FQNEAQ (reference sequence). There are 15 residues in the CDR3. The CDR3 here is CASSLVEALTYEQYF. CDR3 DNA: TGTGCCAGCAGCTTAGTAGAGGCCCTCACCTACGAGCAGTACTTC.

The rearrangement links TRBV20-1 to TRBJ2-3; D call uncertain. Germline V gene data show CDR1 as DFQATT and CDR2 as SNEGSKA (reference sequence). The CDR3 runs to 11 residues. With 3 bases removed from V and 2 bases from J, the gap between germline ends came to 3 bases. Written as DNA, the CDR3 is TGCAGTGCTAGTCTCACAGATACGCAGTATTTT. As protein: CSASLTDTQYF.

This sequence joins TRBV24-1 and TRBJ2-1; possible D gene TRBD1, 6 bases. V was cut by 2 bases and J by 6 bases, with 13 bases left in between. The CDR3 is 15 amino acids. Germline-derived CDR1 and CDR2 are KGHDR and SFDVKD. The CDR3 nucleotides read TGTGCCACCAGTGATTCTCAGGGGATAGGCAATGAGCAGTTCTTC. Protein product: CATSDSQGIGNEQFF.